The entry that follows covers one T cell receptor beta chain sequence. Its antigen is unknown. Autologous stem cell transplantation was followed by relapse in every patient, and brentuximab vedotin exposure varied. Sequencing used immunoSEQ multiplex PCR; TCRdb keeps in-frame clones, though not all of them. Among 95,000 or so clones, approximately 88% were seen once, and the ten largest hold 12%. V dropped 5 bases and J dropped 2; count of bases not matched to a gene: 6. This CDR3 contains 15 residues. Germline CDR1 SGHAT, CDR2 FQNNGV. The data were obtained in a study of PD-1 blockade in classical Hodgkin lymphoma. Turning to the study itself: The study gave patients nivolumab 3 mg/kg intravenously every 2 weeks. Study findings and constraints: The study reported lower baseline TCR diversity in newly diagnosed patients than in healthy donors.

The sample here was peripheral blood mononuclear cells (PBMCs), taken at baseline. The receptor comes from a human donor with classical Hodgkin lymphoma. The V and J genes are TRBV11-2 and TRBJ2-7; 10 nucleotides line up with TRBD2. Here the CDR3 DNA reads TGTGCCAGCAGCCCAGGACTAGCGGTTACCTACGAGCAGTACTTC. Translation: CASSPGLAVTYEQYF.